This is a list of T cell receptor beta chains from one sample in a study of cytomegalovirus exposure and HLA in healthy donors. The protocol was immunoSEQ multiplex PCR, while the TCRdb copy is restricted to in-frame clones and leaves out a portion. The sample lists approximately 200,000 clones; about 86% were seen once. Sequencing was done on a sample of PBMCs. These receptors all come from a young woman in good health and CMV-seropositive. CDR3s include the opening cysteine and the closing phenylalanine or tryptophan. D genes are given only for firm matches. Expanded clones get a size class; other rows say once, few or many, or leave the size out.

d_call | clone_size | j_call | v_call | cdr3_nt | cdr3_aa
TRBD2 | NA | TRBJ2-1 | TRBV7-3 | TGTGCCAGCAGCATGGGGACTAGCGGGGGGCAGAATGAGCAGTTCTTC | CASSMGTSGGQNEQFF
NA | NA | TRBJ1-2 | TRBV30 | TGTGCCTGGAGTGAAGGGGATGACAGGAGCTACACCTTC | CAWSEGDDRSYTF
NA | NA | TRBJ2-5 | TRBV4-3 | TGCGCCAGCAGCCAAGATGGGACACAAGAGACCCAGTACTTC | CASSQDGTQETQYF
TRBD2 | NA | TRBJ2-3 | TRBV6-4 | TGTGCCAGCAGTGCCGTAGCGGGGTCTCCCACAGATACGCAGTATTTT | CASSAVAGSPTDTQYF
NA | once | TRBJ1-5 | TRBV6-6 | TGTGCCAGCAGTTTATGGACTGGTTTCAATCAGCCCCAGCATTTT | CASSLWTGFNQPQHF
TRBD1 | NA | TRBJ1-2 | TRBV5-1 | TGCGCCAGCAGCTTGGGTCTAGGACAGGGGGCGTTTAACTATGGCTACACCTTC | CASSLGLGQGAFNYGYTF
NA | NA | TRBJ1-2 | TRBV6-5 | TGTGCCAGCAGTTACTCCGGGGTTGGCTATGGCTACACCTTC | CASSYSGVGYGYTF
TRBD1 | once | TRBJ1-1 | TRBV6-5 | TGTGCCAGCAGTTACTCCCGGGACAGTAACACTGAAGCTTTCTTT | CASSYSRDSNTEAFF
NA | NA | TRBJ2-2 | TRBV4-3 | TGCGCCAGCAGCCAAGATCTTGGGGGGAGCACCGGGGAGCTGTTCTTT | CASSQDLGGSTGELFF
TRBD2 | NA | TRBJ2-5 | TRBV9 | TGTGCCAGCAGCGTAGAAGGATACGGACTAGCGGAGACCCAGTACTTC | CASSVEGYGLAETQYF
TRBD1 | NA | TRBJ1-1 | TRBV18 | TGTGCCAGCTCTAGGACAGGTATGGACACTGAAGCTTTCTTT | CASSRTGMDTEAFF
TRBD2 | NA | TRBJ2-4 | TRBV5-1 | TGCGCCAGCAGCTTTGACGGGGGGGCCTCCAAAAACATTCAGTACTTC | CASSFDGGASKNIQYF
TRBD1 | NA | TRBJ1-2 | TRBV28 | TGTGCCAGCAGCCGTACCTCGACAGGGAAGGGCTACACCTTC | CASSRTSTGKGYTF
TRBD1 | NA | TRBJ2-3 | TRBV7-9 | TGTGCCAGCAGCCCCGGGACAGGGCTCACAGATACGCAGTATTTT | CASSPGTGLTDTQYF
NA | once | TRBJ1-2 | TRBV5-6 | TGTGCCAGCAGCTTGGTCGGGGAGCACACCTTC | CASSLVGEHTF
TRBD1 | NA | TRBJ1-6 | TRBV19 | TGTGCCAGCCGGGACAGTCATAATTCACCCCTCCACTTT | CASRDSHNSPLHF
TRBD1 | NA | TRBJ2-2 | TRBV5-4 | TGTGCCAGCAGCTCCCCCCCATCCGGGACAGGGAACACCGGGGAGCTGTTTTTT | CASSSPPSGTGNTGELFF
TRBD1 | NA | TRBJ2-6 | TRBV27 | TGTGCCAACCAGGGGGCGCTAGGTGGGGCCAACGTCCTGACTTTC | CANQGALGGANVLTF
NA | NA | TRBJ1-2 | TRBV6-5 | TGTGCCAGCAGTAAAGGACAGTCTGGCTACACCTTC | CASSKGQSGYTF
TRBD1 | NA | TRBJ1-2 | TRBV9 | TGTGCCAGCAGCGGCGGACAGGGAAGGGTCGGCTACACCTTC | CASSGGQGRVGYTF
NA | NA | TRBJ1-1 | TRBV11-3 | TGTGCCAGCAGCCGTGAGGGGGTAGACACTGAAGCTTTCTTT | CASSREGVDTEAFF
TRBD1 | NA | TRBJ1-2 | TRBV9 | TGTGCCAGCAGCGGTGTGGACAGGGGCTATGGCTACACCTTC | CASSGVDRGYGYTF
NA | NA | TRBJ2-1 | TRBV15 | TGTGCCACCAAACAAGAGGCCTCCTACAATGAGCAGTTCTTC | CATKQEASYNEQFF
NA | once | TRBJ2-4 | TRBV18 | TGTGCCAGCTCACCACCCGCCAAGCTAGCTAGCATTCAGTACTTC | CASSPPAKLASIQYF
NA | once | TRBJ1-6 | TRBV27 | TGTGCCAGCAGTTTAGCGGGGATCGGCTATAATTCACCCCTCCACTTT | CASSLAGIGYNSPLHF
TRBD2 | NA | TRBJ2-1 | TRBV30 | TGTGCCTGGAGTGTCGGGACTAGCGCCTACAATGAGCAGTTCTTC | CAWSVGTSAYNEQFF
TRBD2 | NA | TRBJ2-2 | TRBV5-1 | TGCGCCAGCAGCCGAACGTGGCTAGCGGGGAAGAACACCGGGGAGCTGTTTTTT | CASSRTWLAGKNTGELFF
NA | few | TRBJ1-2 | TRBV19 | TGTGCCAGTAGTACCCTAGTAGCGGCGGCTTATGGCTACACCTTC | CASSTLVAAAYGYTF
NA | NA | TRBJ2-3 | TRBV29-1 | TGCAGCGTTGTGAGGAACAGGGCAGATACGCAGTATTTT | CSVVRNRADTQYF
TRBD1 | NA | TRBJ2-7 | TRBV4-1 | TGCGCCAGCAGCCAAGAACAGGGGGCATACGAGCAGTACTTC | CASSQEQGAYEQYF
TRBD2 | NA | TRBJ2-3 | TRBV6-4 | TGTGCCAGCAGTGACGCGGGGGGGCCAGATACGCAGTATTTT | CASSDAGGPDTQYF
NA | NA | TRBJ1-5 | TRBV6-5 | TGTGCCAGCAGCGGTAACAGGTTTGGGCCCCAGCATTTT | CASSGNRFGPQHF
NA | NA | TRBJ2-2 | TRBV4-2 | TGTGCCAGCAGCCAACATCCCGGGTCCGGGGAGCTGTTTTTT | CASSQHPGSGELFF
TRBD2 | NA | TRBJ2-5 | TRBV9 | TGTGCCAGCAGCGTCTCCCCGACTAGCGAAGAGACCCAGTACTTC | CASSVSPTSEETQYF
TRBD1 | few | TRBJ2-2 | TRBV7-8 | TGTGCCAGCAGCTCACAGGGGGCGGGAGCCGGGGAGCTGTTTTTT | CASSSQGAGAGELFF
TRBD1 | NA | TRBJ2-1 | TRBV2 | TGTGCCAGGAGGACAGGGGGCTCCTACAATGAGCAGTTCTTC | CARRTGGSYNEQFF
NA | few | TRBJ1-2 | TRBV27 | TGTGCCAGCAGTTTAGACTGGAATGAGGGTAGGAGCTATGGCTACACCTTC | CASSLDWNEGRSYGYTF
TRBD1 | NA | TRBJ2-5 | TRBV10-1 | TGCGCCAGCCCTAGGGGGCCAGGGATTCTTCAAGAGACCCAGTACTTC | CASPRGPGILQETQYF
TRBD2 | NA | TRBJ2-5 | TRBV6-5 | TGTGCCAGTAGGACTAGCGGGGGGCCTAAGGAGACCCAGTACTTC | CASRTSGGPKETQYF
NA | NA | TRBJ2-5 | TRBV7-9 | TGTGCCAGCAGCCCCGGGAGGACAGCCTTCGGGATCGAAGAGACCCAGTACTTC | CASSPGRTAFGIEETQYF
NA | few | TRBJ1-4 | TRBV30 | TGTGCCTGGAGACATGACAGTGCAACTAATGAAAAACTGTTTTTT | CAWRHDSATNEKLFF
TRBD2 | NA | TRBJ2-3 | TRBV2 | TGTGCCAGCAGTGAGGGGGTGGGGGGGGGAGATACGCAGTATTTT | CASSEGVGGGDTQYF
NA | NA | TRBJ1-1 | TRBV6-5 | TGTGCCAGCAGGGGGGGGAACACTGAAGCTTTCTTT | CASRGGNTEAFF
NA | NA | TRBJ2-5 | TRBV6-1 | TGTGCCAGCAGTGTTTGGAGGTTAGAGACCCAGTACTTC | CASSVWRLETQYF
NA | NA | TRBJ2-6 | TRBV4-1 | TGCGCCAGCAGCCAAGATCTAGGGGCCCGCTCTGGGGCCAACGGCCTGACTTTC | CASSQDLGARSGANGLTF
TRBD1 | NA | TRBJ1-6 | TRBV2 | TGTGCCAGCAGTCTGACAGGGGCAAAGGGTTCACCCCTCCACTTT | CASSLTGAKGSPLHF
NA | NA | TRBJ2-3 | TRBV10-3 | TGTGCCATCAGTGAGCCGAGAGGTACGCAGTATTTT | CAISEPRGTQYF
NA | NA | TRBJ1-1 | TRBV6-6 | TGTGCCAGCAGTCTACAGGGTACCACTGAAGCTTTCTTT | CASSLQGTTEAFF
NA | once | TRBJ2-1 | TRBV6-4 | TGTGCCAGCAGTGACCAGGAAACCAATGAGCAGTTCTTC | CASSDQETNEQFF
NA | few | TRBJ2-1 | TRBV5-1 | TGCGCCAGCAGGCCAGTACAGGGCGATGAGCAGTTCTTC | CASRPVQGDEQFF
NA | NA | TRBJ2-5 | TRBV5-1 | TGCGCCAGCAGCTTGGGCGGCGGAGAGACCCAGTACTTC | CASSLGGGETQYF
TRBD2 | NA | TRBJ2-1 | TRBV6-6 | TGTGCCAGCAGTTTAGCGGGGGGGAGCTCCTACAATGAGCAGTTCTTC | CASSLAGGSSYNEQFF
NA | NA | TRBJ1-2 | TRBV19 | TGTGCCAGTAGTATAGGTCCCAGTGGCTACACCTTC | CASSIGPSGYTF
NA | NA | TRBJ2-7 | TRBV4-2 | TGTGCCAGCAGCCAAACTTGGCCGGGAAACGACTTC | CASSQTWPGNDF
TRBD1 | few | TRBJ2-2 | TRBV5-6 | TGTGCCAGCAGCTGGGGGACAGGGGACACCGGGGAGCTGTTTTTT | CASSWGTGDTGELFF
TRBD2 | few | TRBJ2-5 | TRBV7-6 | TGTGCCAGCAGCCATAGCGGGGGAGTGAAAGAGACCCAGTACTTC | CASSHSGGVKETQYF